The 9 T cell receptor beta chains below all came from one sample that was sequenced in a study of blood T cell repertoires in COVID-19. Here immunoSEQ multiplex PCR was the method, and the copy in TCRdb shows in-frame clones only, minus some. The sample yields hundreds of thousands of clones, around 87% seen once. What was sequenced was PBMCs or T cells enriched from blood (not recorded which). These receptors originate from a man aged 35-49 years in a cohort exposed to, infected with or recovered from COVID-19 (not recorded which).

This clone was recorded a few times. The chain couples TRBV18 to TRBJ2-7, with 7 nucleotides matching TRBD1. J was trimmed by 7 bases and V by 2 bases; bases with no gene match: 8. The CDR3 is 14 residues long. Germline V gene data show CDR1 as KGHSH and CDR2 as LQKENI. The chain's CDR3 is CASSPIQGIGEQYF. DNA of the CDR3: TGTGCCAGCTCACCAATACAGGGGATCGGGGAGCAGTACTTC.

This rearrangement joins TRBV5-1 to TRBJ2-7; D perhaps matches TRBD1 (5 bases). CDR3 size: 14 residues. Germline values: CDR1 SGHRS, CDR2 YFSETQ. With 2 bases removed from V and 3 bases from J, the gap between germline ends came to 12 bases. The CDR3 is CASSFRVPDYEQYF. The CDR3 bases are TGCGCCAGCAGCTTCAGGGTTCCGGACTACGAGCAGTACTTC.

The rearrangement uses TRBV3-1 (or the pseudogene TRBV3-2) and TRBJ2-2; perhaps TRBD2 as D (5 bases). The V gene lost 5 bases and the J gene lost 0 bases, with 10 bases spanning the gap. Germline-derived CDR1 and CDR2 are LGHDT and YNNKEL (reference sequence). This CDR3 spans 15 amino acids. This CDR3 is CASSSSGANTGELFF. CDR3 nucleotide sequence: TGTGCCAGCAGCTCAAGCGGAGCGAACACCGGGGAGCTGTTTTTT.

The rearrangement joins TRBV6-5 to TRBJ2-7; TRBD1 agrees at 10 bases. There are 15 residues in the CDR3. CDR1 is MNHEY and CDR2 is SVGAGI in the germline V gene. V trimming: 9 bases; J trimming: 3 bases; junction bases outside the gene matches: 11. Here the CDR3 reads CASSPRTGGFYEQYF. Written as DNA, the CDR3 is TGTGCCAGTTCCCCCCGGACAGGGGGGTTCTACGAGCAGTACTTC.

The gene calls are TRBV30 and TRBJ1-6; 8 bases agree with TRBD1. Germline V gene sequence: CDR1 GTSNPN, CDR2 SVGIG (reference sequence). The CDR3 sequence is 14 residues long. V lost 4 bases to trimming and J lost 9 bases; unmatched junction nucleotides: 8. CDR3: CAWTPPGGTSPLHF. Here the CDR3 DNA reads TGTGCCTGGACTCCCCCAGGGGGCACTTCACCCCTCCACTTT.

The chain combines TRBV6-1 with TRBJ2-7, with D possibly matching TRBD2 (6 bases). Trimming removed 4 bases at V and 0 bases at J, with 16 bases between. CDR1 is MNHNS and CDR2 is SASEGT in the germline V gene. The CDR3 has 16 amino acids. The CDR3 spells CASSAISGTGSYEQYF. The CDR3 bases are TGTGCCAGCAGTGCCATTTCGGGGACTGGCTCCTACGAGCAGTACTTC.

This clone was recorded only once. The chain links TRBV19 to TRBJ1-2; 9 bases align to TRBD1. The CDR3 is 16 residues long. Looked up from germline, CDR1 is LNHDA and CDR2 is SQIVND (reference sequence). The trim removed 3 bases at V and 4 bases at J, leaving 9 bases unmatched. CDR3 residues: CASSISRDRVTYGYTF. Written as DNA, the CDR3 is TGTGCCAGTAGTATCTCCCGGGACAGGGTAACCTATGGCTACACCTTC.

The CDR3 DNA sequence: TGTGCCAGTAGTTCAGCGGGGGGCAATCAGCCCCAGCATTTT. Amino acids: CASSSAGGNQPQHF. The chain has TRBV19 and TRBJ1-5, with D maybe TRBD1 (5 bases). The CDR3 length is 14 residues. Germline V CDR1 and CDR2: LNHDA, SQIVND (reference sequence). V gave up 5 bases and J gave up 2 bases, with 10 bases separating them.

As regards this clone: This sample also contains other DNA sequences that code for the same CDR3. This chain joins TRBV27 and TRBJ1-5; 9 bases map to TRBD1. The V gene's germline CDR1 is MNHEY and CDR2 SMNVEV (reference sequence). The CDR3 sequence is 13 residues long. Germline trimming cut 4 bases from V and 5 bases from J; bases unmatched to any gene: 0. The CDR3 region is CASSWDRDQPQHF. CDR3 bases: TGTGCCAGCAGTTGGGACAGGGATCAGCCCCAGCATTTT.